This passage covers 20 T cell receptor beta chains from one sample sequenced in a study of PD-1 blockade in classical Hodgkin lymphoma. Profiling relied on immunoSEQ multiplex PCR, and the TCRdb table lists in-frame clones only, not all of them. The sample holds 6,000 to 8,000 clones, approximately 80% seen once. Stated time point: cycle 4 day 1 (C4D1), after more than five weeks of nivolumab. Patients all relapsed after autologous stem cell transplantation, and there was variation in brentuximab vedotin exposure. The authors enriched CD8+ T cells from thawed PBMCs via magnetic negative selection. Source: CD8+ T cells from blood, taken before the fourth cycle of nivolumab. Receptors were obtained from a human donor with classical Hodgkin lymphoma.

The chain is built from TRBV10-3 and TRBJ2-3; no firm D call. Germline V gene sequence: CDR1 ENHRY, CDR2 SYGVKD. V lost 2 bases, J lost 6 bases, and 6 bases lay in between. CDR3 length equals 12 residues. CDR3 sequence: CAISEAADTQYF. The DNA of the CDR3 is TGTGCCATCAGTGAGGCGGCGGATACGCAGTATTTT.

The J gene is TRBJ2-7, the V gene TRBV19; 10 bases agree with TRBD1. This CDR3 region has 15 residues. The junction had 6 bases not matched to a gene; V was cut back by 3 bases and J by 4 bases. Germline CDR1 is LNHDA and CDR2 is SQIVND (reference sequence). The CDR3 is CASSILGTGVYEQYF. Here the CDR3 DNA reads TGTGCCAGTAGTATTCTGGGGACAGGGGTATACGAGCAGTACTTC.

This rearrangement joins TRBV28 to TRBJ2-1; no clear D gene. The germline V and J ends were trimmed by 4 bases and 13 bases, with 8 bases remaining between them. The CDR3 has 10 amino acids. CDR1 is MDHEN, CDR2 SYDVKM, per germline. The CDR3 loop reads CASSSTPQFF. CDR3 sequence (DNA): TGTGCCAGCAGTTCCACCCCACAGTTCTTC. Drawing the rest from reference TRBV28 and TRBJ2-1, the complete variable domain is DVKVTQSSRYLVKRTGEKVFLECVQDMDHENMFWYRQDPGLGLRLIYFSYDVKMKEKGDIPEGYSVSREKKERFSLILESASTNQTSMYLCASSSTPQFFGPGTRLTVL.

V and J are TRBV9 and TRBJ1-2; D is undetermined. The V end lost 0 bases, the J end lost 4 bases, and 13 bases lay between the germline ends. The CDR3 covers 15 residues. Germline CDR1 reads SGDLS; CDR2 reads YYNGEE. The CDR3 DNA follows: TGTGCCAGCAGCGTAGGAGTTCGACGACCCTATGGCTACACCTTC. Protein sequence: CASSVGVRRPYGYTF.

This chain links TRBV7-2 with TRBJ1-2, with D tentatively TRBD1 (6 bases). Germline V lookup: CDR1 SGHTA, CDR2 FQGNSA. V was pared by 6 bases and J by 5 bases, with 22 bases between. The CDR3 covers 16 residues. CDR3 DNA sequence: TGTGCCAGCAGTCTAGATAAGGCCGGGACAAATTATGGCTACACCTTC. Amino acids: CASSLDKAGTNYGYTF. The entire variable domain, with the rest obtained from reference TRBV7-2 and TRBJ1-2, is as follows: GAGVSQSPSNKVTEKGKDVELRCDPISGHTALYWYRQSLGQGLEFLIYFQGNSAPDKSGLPSDRFSAERTGGSVSTLTIQRTQQEDSAVYLCASSLDKAGTNYGYTFGSGTRLTVV.

The V gene is TRBV25-1, the J gene TRBJ1-2, with D unresolved. The CDR3 length is 11 residues. Germline CDR1 MGHDK, CDR2 SYGVNS. Between the trimmed V and J ends, which lost 8 bases and 5 bases, there was a span of 9 bases. The CDR3 sequence: CASSMDYGYTF. CDR3 nucleotides: TGTGCCAGCTCTATGGATTATGGCTACACCTTC.

This chain connects TRBV7-9 to TRBJ2-7; TRBD1 matches 9 bases. The ends lost 4 bases at V and 2 bases at J; junction bases unmatched: 6. The germline gives CDR1 SEHNR, CDR2 FQNEAQ (reference sequence). The CDR3 is 15 residues long. CDR3 nucleotides: TGTGCCAGCAGCTCCCGGGACAGGGCGGCCTACGAGCAGTACTTC. Its translation: CASSSRDRAAYEQYF. The full variable domain, completed using reference TRBV7-9 and TRBJ2-7, is DTGVSQNPRHKITKRGQNVTFRCDPISEHNRLYWYRQTLGQGPEFLTYFQNEAQLEKSRLLSDRFSAERPKGSFSTLEIQRTEQGDSAMYLCASSSRDRAAYEQYFGPGTRLTVT.

V gene TRBV4-1 combines with J gene TRBJ1-5; TRBD1 might be the D (6 bases). Trimming shortened V by 3 bases and J by 1 base, and 13 bases separated the two germline ends. Germline V gives CDR1 MGHRA, CDR2 YSYEKL. This CDR3 contains 16 residues. CDR3 in DNA: TGCGCCAGCAGCCAGGGACCGCAGGGGAGCAATCAGCCCCAGCATTTT. This gives the protein CASSQGPQGSNQPQHF.

V and J are TRBV19 and TRBJ1-2, with D tentatively TRBD1 (5 bases). CDR3 length: 15 amino acids. In germline, CDR1 is LNHDA, CDR2 SQIVND (reference sequence). Trimming left V 4 bases short and J 4 bases short, with 16 bases between. CDR3 DNA: TGTGCCAGTAGTAAACTATCTGACGGGACCTATGGCTACACCTTC. Its protein product is CASSKLSDGTYGYTF. The entire variable domain, with the rest obtained from reference TRBV19 and TRBJ1-2, is as follows: DGGITQSPKYLFRKEGQNVTLSCEQNLNHDAMYWYRQDPGQGLRLIYYSQIVNDFQKGDIAEGYSVSREKKESFPLTVTSAQKNPTAFYLCASSKLSDGTYGYTFGSGTRLTVV.

V usage is TRBV6-1 and J usage is TRBJ2-3; tentatively, D is TRBD1 or TRBD2 (5 bases each). Germline V gene data show CDR1 as MNHNS and CDR2 as SASEGT. V gave up 4 bases and J gave up 6 bases, with 8 bases separating them. This CDR3 comprises 12 residues. The CDR3 DNA follows: TGTGCCAGCAGTGCAGAGGGGGATACGCAGTATTTT. It encodes CASSAEGDTQYF.

The chain uses TRBV19 and TRBJ2-1, with D possibly being TRBD1 (6 bases). Germline V gene lookup returns CDR1 LNHDA and CDR2 SQIVND (reference sequence). The V and J ends lost 0 bases and 6 bases respectively, with 18 bases between them. The CDR3 consists of 17 residues. CDR3 coding DNA: TGTGCCAGTAGTATAGATCTCCCCTCCCCAGGGGCCAATGAGCAGTTCTTC. This encodes CASSIDLPSPGANEQFF.

This chain connects TRBV29-1 to TRBJ2-1, with D uncertain. The V end was cut by 2 bases, the J end by 5 bases, with 4 bases between. This CDR3 comprises 11 residues. CDR1 SQVTM and CDR2 ANQGSEA come from the germline V gene. In DNA, the CDR3 is TGCAGCGTTGAACGGGACAATGAGCAGTTCTTC. Translation gives CSVERDNEQFF.

The J gene is TRBJ2-1, the V gene TRBV7-2; TRBD2 matches 12 bases. This CDR3 is 17 amino acids long. V trimming: 4 bases; J trimming: 2 bases; junction bases outside the gene matches: 6. Germline assignment: CDR1 SGHTA and CDR2 FQGNSA. Written as DNA, the CDR3 is TGTGCCAGCAGCTCTCCTTGGACTAGCGGGACCTACAATGAGCAGTTCTTC. Translated: CASSSPWTSGTYNEQFF.

The chain employs TRBV9 and TRBJ2-5, with D perhaps matching TRBD1 or TRBD2 (5 bases each). The V end was cut by 1 base, the J end by 5 bases, with 15 bases between. Germline values: CDR1 SGDLS, CDR2 YYNGEE. This CDR3 is built from 15 residues. The CDR3 region has the DNA TGTGCCAGCAGCGTATGGGGGTCCGGGATGGAGACCCAGTACTTC. Protein sequence: CASSVWGSGMETQYF.

The chain couples TRBV5-1 to TRBJ2-2; D is undetermined. This CDR3 has 11 amino acids. V shed 4 bases and J shed 7 bases, with 5 bases lying between them. Looked up from germline, CDR1 is SGHRS and CDR2 is YFSETQ. The CDR3: CASSLSGELFF. DNA of the CDR3: TGCGCCAGCAGCCTTAGCGGGGAGCTGTTTTTT.

The V and J genes are TRBV9 and TRBJ1-4, with no clear D. From germline, CDR1 is SGDLS and CDR2 YYNGEE. With 1 base removed from V and 10 bases from J, the gap between germline ends came to 20 bases. The CDR3 covers 16 residues. As DNA, the CDR3 is TGTGCCAGCAGCGTATCCTCCTCGGACCCCATCAGAAAACTGTTTTTT. This sequence encodes CASSVSSSDPIRKLFF.

The J gene is TRBJ2-7, the V gene TRBV2, with D possibly matching TRBD1 (7 bases). The V and J ends lost 3 bases and 6 bases respectively, with 18 bases between them. This CDR3 has 15 amino acids. CDR1 and CDR2 from the germline V gene are SNHLY and FYNNEI. The CDR3 nucleotides read TGTGCCAGCAGTGACAGGGCAGGGGGGTCTGGCGAGCAGTACTTC. Residues: CASSDRAGGSGEQYF.

This clone was detected a few times. The chain recombines TRBV19 with TRBJ1-5; tentative D call: TRBD1 (5 bases). Germline CDR1 LNHDA, CDR2 SQIVND (reference sequence). This CDR3 spans 16 amino acids. V was cut by 7 bases and J by 0 bases, with 16 bases left in between. CDR3 sequence reads: CASIERDRSSNQPQHF. The CDR3 DNA reads TGTGCCAGTATCGAACGGGACCGGTCTAGCAATCAGCCCCAGCATTTT.

The chain is built from TRBV19 and TRBJ2-1; 7 nucleotides align to TRBD1. The CDR3 extends over 15 amino acids. CDR1 LNHDA and CDR2 SQIVND come from the germline V gene (reference sequence). Trimming took 6 bases from V and 1 from J; bases not matched to a gene: 6. The CDR3 DNA reads TGTGCCAGTAGAGACCAGGGGGTTTCCTACAATGAGCAGTTCTTC. This gives the protein CASRDQGVSYNEQFF.

The chain uses TRBV6-6 and TRBJ2-2; TRBD1 matches at 7 bases. The CDR3 extends over 14 amino acids. Germline lookup yields CDR1 MNHNY and CDR2 SVGAGI (reference sequence). The trim removed 7 bases at V and 3 bases at J, leaving 5 bases unmatched. The CDR3 coding sequence is TGTGCCAGCAACAAGGGGGCCTACACCGGGGAGCTGTTTTTT. It translates to CASNKGAYTGELFF.